Listed below are T cell receptor beta chains from one sample, sequenced in a study of T cell repertoires in cytomegalovirus infection. TCRdb used MiXCR to reprocess the reads, holding one entry per CDR3 protein. The sample carries about 740,000 distinct CDR3 sequences, less than 40% recorded once. The source material was PBMCs. The receptors here all came from a human donor in good health (CMV status not recorded). Some clones in this sample may be carry-over from other donors' samples. Each CDR3 is given without its conserved first and last residue. The order of the fields is V gene, J gene, CDR3 protein.

>TRBV29-1|TRBJ2-7
SVGGYGGRSSHEQY
>TRBV28|TRBJ2-3
ASSSLFRGPATDTQY
>TRBV4-1|TRBJ1-3
ASSDHGSAGNTIY
>TRBV12-3/TRBV12-4|TRBJ1-5
ASSPGTLDQPQH
>TRBV27|TRBJ2-7
ASRNSGAYEQY
>TRBV12-3/TRBV12-4|TRBJ1-5
ASSPGMRQPQH
>TRBV5-1|TRBJ2-1
ASSFLLAGSYNEQF
>TRBV29-1|TRBJ2-1
SVESLAGRISNEQF
>TRBV12-3/TRBV12-4|TRBJ1-2
ASSLGLARGYT
>TRBV12-3/TRBV12-4|TRBJ1-5
ASSFGGDQPQH
>TRBV20-1|TRBJ1-1
GRTKNTEAF
>TRBV6-2/TRBV6-3|TRBJ2-1
ASRLHDRGINEQF
>TRBV5-4|TRBJ2-1
ASSSKQGLAGRQF
>TRBV7-8|TRBJ2-7
ASRSGRAYEQY
>TRBV24-1|TRBJ2-5
ATSDSWGGETQY
>TRBV20-1|TRBJ2-7
SALGTQGYEQY
>TRBV6-6|TRBJ2-2
ASRIWNTGELF
>TRBV7-8|TRBJ1-3
ASSLPGQGGRAGNTIY
>TRBV7-9|TRBJ2-5
ASSLALGLAAQETQY
>TRBV19|TRBJ2-3
ASRSSGSNTQY
>TRBV12-3/TRBV12-4|TRBJ2-3
ASSFGRPQGDTQY
>TRBV5-1|TRBJ1-2
ASSYSLGDYGYT
>TRBV7-8|TRBJ2-1
ASSFGTSGSNEQF
>TRBV2|TRBJ1-4
ASSEEDSDNEKLF
>TRBV5-4|TRBJ2-3
AGTSGSRDTQY
>TRBV4-2|TRBJ2-7
ASSQAGQAYEQY
>TRBV12-3/TRBV12-4|TRBJ2-3
ASRYSGTSTDTQY
>TRBV5-4|TRBJ2-5
ASRSRGREETQY
>TRBV5-1|TRBJ1-2
ASSLDRSSYGYT
>TRBV11-2|TRBJ2-3
ASSATIVVLSSTDTQY
>TRBV28|TRBJ1-5
ASSLRGTGGNQPQH
>TRBV20-1|TRBJ1-1
SAIHYTEAF
>TRBV7-2|TRBJ2-3
ASSLNGQPTDTQY
>TRBV24-1|TRBJ2-7
ATEAGTESYEQY
>TRBV4-1|TRBJ1-1
ASSHRGDTEAF
>TRBV12-3/TRBV12-4|TRBJ2-7
ASSRLGSNYEQY
>TRBV6-1|TRBJ1-3
ASSPWDGSSGNTIY
>TRBV6-1|TRBJ2-1
AILKSSYNEQF
>TRBV12-3/TRBV12-4|TRBJ2-2
ASGPGVLTGELF
>TRBV20-1|TRBJ1-5
SAARGRSNQPQH
>TRBV7-2|TRBJ2-1
ASSLTSGRTNNEQF
>TRBV13|TRBJ1-6
ASSPPSVGRNNSPLH
>TRBV6-5|TRBJ1-1
ASSLRPGTLYTEAF
>TRBV19|TRBJ2-7
ASSIADEQY